This T cell receptor beta chain comes out of a study of T cell changes during pregnancy in multiple sclerosis. TCRdb's table, derived via immunoSEQ multiplex PCR, lists solely in-frame clones and lacks some. The data contain about 40,000 clones, around nine tenths of them seen just once; the ten biggest clones take up more than 7%. CDR1 LNHDA and CDR2 SQIVND come from the germline V gene (reference sequence). There are 14 residues in the CDR3. Unmatched junction bases numbered 6, after V lost 5 bases and J lost 7 bases. The clonotype comes from a female donor with multiple sclerosis, enrolled in a pregnancy study. The chain links TRBV19 to TRBJ1-4, with TRBD1 matching over 8 bases. Here the sequenced sample was CD8+ T cells from peripheral blood mononuclear cells, taken before pregnancy. CDR3: CASSGTGVTEKLFF. CDR3 nucleotide sequence: TGTGCCAGTAGTGGGACAGGAGTTACTGAAAAACTGTTTTTT.